The clone carrying this TCR beta chain showed up many times. The antigen remains unidentified. It was RNA transcripts that yielded the amplified TCR beta CDR3 regions. TCR CDR3 regions were first amplified by RT-PCR with HTBI primers. TCRdb redid the calling of the multiplex PCR reads with MiXCR, one entry per CDR3 protein. This sample has some 500,000 distinct CDR3 sequences, with 13% to 15% found just once. This sample was included in a study of T cells in Graves' hyperthyroidism and ophthalmopathy. Uncontrolled infection, other autoimmune disease, pregnancy and lactation each barred patients from inclusion. CDR3 size: 13 residues. Trimming took off 10 bases at V and 1 base at J, with 13 bases between the two ends. Study results and caveats: Also found in blood were most expanded thyroid clonotypes above 0.001.

The chain combines TRBV12-3 or TRBV12-4 with TRBJ1-1; D is unclear. The source is a woman younger than 35 with Graves' hyperthyroidism. Sequenced material: blood. Written as DNA, the CDR3 is TGTGCCACCGCTCAGCGAGCGAACACTGAAGCTTTCTTT. Protein: CATAQRANTEAFF.